The 32 T cell receptor beta chains below were found in one sample sequenced in a study of blood T cells in healthy people across ages. Then a second PCR, running roughly 7 to 11 cycles, was carried out with a sample-barcoded 5' primer and a J-beta primer mix. TCRdb reprocessed the 5' RACE reads with MiXCR, giving one entry per CDR3 protein. The sample shows about 800,000 distinct CDR3 sequences, roughly 25% of them seen only once. The same specimen was also included in a second study, on T cells of mothers and their children.

The sample taken for sequencing was blood. All receptors derive from a boy younger than 18 in good health.

This clonotype has only a few counts. The chain carries TRBV28 and TRBJ2-7; 8 bases fit TRBD2. The CDR3 contains 15 residues. Germline values: CDR1 MDHEN, CDR2 SYDVKM. V lost 10 bases and J lost 1; bases outside the gene matches: 12. CDR3 in DNA: TGTGCCACCGTTGGGGCTGGCGGGGGGTCCTACGAGCAGTACTTC. It codes for CATVGAGGGSYEQYF.

The rearrangement uses TRBV5-5 and TRBJ1-4; 9 nucleotides align to TRBD1. The CDR3 consists of 15 residues. Germline values: CDR1 SGHKS, CDR2 YYEKEE (reference sequence). Unmatched junction bases numbered 9, after V lost 4 bases and J lost 8 bases. The CDR3 loop reads CASSPTLDRGEKLFF. CDR3 DNA sequence: TGTGCCAGCAGCCCGACGCTGGACAGGGGCGAAAAACTGTTTTTT.

This clonotype occurred a few times. The rearrangement uses TRBV7-9 and TRBJ2-3; D might be TRBD2 (6 bases). Germline-derived CDR1 and CDR2 are SEHNR and FQNEAQ (reference sequence). V lost 5 bases, J lost 7 bases, and 19 bases lay in between. This CDR3 spans 15 amino acids. DNA of the CDR3: TGTGCCAGCAGCACGACTAGTGTCAGGGAGAATACGCAGTATTTT. Translating gives CASSTTSVRENTQYF.

The chain has TRBV2 and TRBJ2-5; D unresolved. The ends were cut back, 5 bases at V and 5 bases at J, with 15 bases in the middle. The CDR3 is 14 amino acids. Germline CDR1 SNHLY, CDR2 FYNNEI. The CDR3 bases are TGTGCCAGCAGTCAAGGGTACGGGTTGGAGACCCAGTACTTC. This sequence encodes CASSQGYGLETQYF.

The chain links TRBV12-3 or TRBV12-4 to TRBJ2-1; possibly TRBD1 for D (6 bases). The DNA end favors TRBJ2-5, so the J call may be wrong. The CDR3 is 14 residues long. This chain's CDR3 is CASSPTQGMETQYF. CDR3 nucleotides: TGTGCCAGCAGCCCAACCCAGGGGATGGAGACCCAGTACTTC.

This clonotype was observed a single time. The chain couples TRBV3-1 to TRBJ1-1, with 8 positions matching TRBD1. Germline CDR1 is LGHDT and CDR2 is YNNKEL (reference sequence). J was trimmed by 4 bases and V by 5 bases; bases with no gene match: 9. CDR3 length: 15 amino acids. CDR3 sequence: CASSAMDRAATEAFF. The CDR3, as DNA: TGTGCCAGCAGCGCTATGGACAGGGCGGCCACTGAAGCTTTCTTT.

This chain joins TRBV20-1 and TRBJ1-1; a weak D match, TRBD1 (5 bases). CDR3 length equals 14 residues. V was cut by 4 bases and J by 3 bases, with 15 bases left in between. The germline CDR1 and CDR2 sequences are DFQATT and SNEGSKA (reference sequence). Written as DNA, the CDR3 is TGCAGTGCTACGGGGGTACCCCTCCACACTGAAGCTTTCTTT. Its protein is CSATGVPLHTEAFF.

This clonotype was picked up a small number of times. CDR3 protein: CASSPGQVEAFF. For the CDR3, the DNA is TGTGCCAGCTCCCCCGGACAGGTTGAAGCTTTCTTT. The chain has TRBV12-3 or TRBV12-4 and TRBJ1-1; the match to TRBD1 covers 7 bases. With V trimmed by 8 bases and J by 7 bases, 7 bases remained unmatched. CDR3 length equals 12 residues.

The chain carries TRBV7-3 and TRBJ1-1, with D unclear. Trimming shortened V by 3 bases and J by 4 bases, and 12 bases separated the two germline ends. The CDR3 covers 14 residues. CDR1 and CDR2 (germline): SGHTA, FQGTGA. The CDR3 is CASSFLGQSTEAFF. CDR3 bases: TGTGCCAGCAGCTTCCTCGGGCAAAGCACTGAAGCTTTCTTT.

This clonotype has a handful of counts. The rearrangement joins TRBV6-5 to TRBJ1-6, with D maybe TRBD1 (5 bases). This CDR3 comprises 17 residues. V was trimmed by 3 bases and J by 0 bases, leaving 12 bases between them. Germline V CDR1 and CDR2: MNHEY, SVGAGI. CDR3 in amino acids: CASSYRQTSSYNSPLHF. DNA of the CDR3: TGTGCCAGCAGTTATAGACAGACGAGCTCCTATAATTCACCCCTCCACTTT.

This chain joins TRBV4-1 and TRBJ2-1, with 8 positions matching TRBD1. The V gene end was trimmed by 1 base and the J gene end by 0 bases; junction bases not matched to a gene: 2. Germline V gene lookup returns CDR1 MGHRA and CDR2 YSYEKL. This CDR3 comprises 16 residues. The chain's CDR3 is CASSQVGQDSYNEQFF. CDR3 in DNA: TGCGCCAGCAGCCAAGTGGGACAGGACTCCTACAATGAGCAGTTCTTC.

CDR3 sequence reads: CSARDPGTGMNTEAFF. In DNA form, the CDR3 reads TGCAGTGCTAGAGACCCAGGGACAGGCATGAACACTGAAGCTTTCTTT. The chain combines TRBV20-1 with TRBJ1-1; 8 bases match TRBD1. There are 16 residues in the CDR3. CDR1 and CDR2 (germline): DFQATT, SNEGSKA (reference sequence). V was pared by 0 bases and J by 0 bases, with 6 bases of the junction left unmatched.

The genes are TRBV20-1 and TRBJ1-6, with D possibly TRBD1 on 6 matching bases. Trimming cost V 7 bases and J 3 bases, with 16 bases left between them. The CDR3 consists of 15 residues. CDR1 is DFQATT, CDR2 SNEGSKA, per germline (reference sequence). This CDR3 reads CSGRHRDNYNSPLHF. The CDR3 DNA reads as TGCAGTGGACGGCACAGGGACAACTATAATTCACCCCTCCACTTT.

The rearrangement links TRBV30 to TRBJ2-5, with D possibly called TRBD1 or TRBD2 (5 bases each). The J call is doubtful: the DNA matches TRBJ2-7 better. The CDR3 is 13 residues long. Germline lookup yields CDR1 GTSNPN and CDR2 SVGIG (reference sequence). In DNA form, the CDR3 reads TGTGCCTGGAGTCAGGGAGTCTCCTACGAGCAGTACTTC. Translated, it gives CAWSQGVSYEQYF.

This clonotype has a handful of counts. CDR3 in DNA: TGTGCCAGCAGCTATTCACCTCCCGGAACAGTCCGAAACGTCCTGACTTTC. Translation: CASSYSPPGTVRNVLTF. The V and J genes are TRBV7-2 and TRBJ2-6; D gene uncertain. Germline CDR1 reads SGHTA; CDR2 reads FQGNSA. Trimming shortened V by 4 bases and J by 10 bases, and 23 bases separated the two germline ends. This CDR3 spans 17 amino acids.

The chain employs TRBV10-3 and TRBJ2-1; the match to TRBD1 covers 7 bases. With V trimmed by 7 bases and J by 0 bases, 6 bases remained unmatched. The V gene's germline CDR1 is ENHRY and CDR2 SYGVKD. The CDR3 sequence is 15 residues long. The CDR3 protein is CAITTDRDSYNEQFF. In DNA, the CDR3 is TGTGCCATCACCACTGACAGGGACTCCTACAATGAGCAGTTCTTC.

The chain couples TRBV6-2 or TRBV6-3 to TRBJ2-2, with a weak D call TRBD2 (5 bases). V lost 3 bases to trimming and J lost 5 bases, with 7 bases between them. This CDR3 spans 13 amino acids. The germline gives CDR1 MNHEY, CDR2 SVGEGT. CDR3 DNA: TGTGCCAGCAGTTATACGGGGACCGGGGAGCTGTTTTTT. It codes for CASSYTGTGELFF.

This clonotype was counted a few times. The rearrangement uses TRBV12-3 or TRBV12-4 and TRBJ2-7; D not resolved. Trimming took 3 bases from V and 6 from J, leaving 6 bases between them. This CDR3 spans 11 amino acids. The CDR3 is CASSFQSEQYF. The CDR3 coding sequence is TGTGCCAGCAGTTTCCAGAGCGAGCAGTACTTC.

This rearrangement joins TRBV20-1 to TRBJ1-3, with D perhaps matching TRBD1 (5 bases). V gave up 0 bases and J gave up 2 bases, with 14 bases separating them. The CDR3 is 16 amino acids. Germline CDR1 is DFQATT and CDR2 is SNEGSKA (reference sequence). This CDR3 is CSARDGGTRAGNTIYF. Written as DNA, the CDR3 is TGCAGTGCTAGAGATGGCGGGACTCGTGCTGGAAACACCATATATTTT.

There are a few counts of this clonotype. The chain links TRBV29-1 to TRBJ2-7; no clear D gene. V gave up 5 bases and J gave up 3 bases, with 8 bases separating them. The CDR3 sequence is 11 residues long. Germline V CDR1 and CDR2: SQVTM, ANQGSEA. The CDR3 sequence is CSVLSGYEQYF. DNA of the CDR3: TGCAGCGTTTTATCCGGCTACGAGCAGTACTTC.

This clonotype was counted between two and nine times. CDR3 nucleotides: TGTGCCAGCAGTTTATCTTCACTAGCGGGCCACAATGAGCAGTTCTTC. Amino acid sequence: CASSLSSLAGHNEQFF. This sequence joins TRBV27 and TRBJ2-5; TRBD2 matches 9 bases. The J call may be wrong; the DNA end is better matched by TRBJ2-1. Germline V gene data show CDR1 as MNHEY and CDR2 as SMNVEV (reference sequence). The CDR3 is made up of 16 amino acids.

This clonotype was seen a handful of times. V gene TRBV6-6 combines with J gene TRBJ2-5, with D hard to call. The J call may be incorrect, as the DNA end agrees better with TRBJ2-7. CDR3 size: 13 residues. From germline, CDR1 is MNHNY and CDR2 SVGAGI (reference sequence). CDR3 nucleotides: TGTGCCGGCGGTCACCTAGACTCCTACGAGCAGTACTTC. As protein: CAGGHLDSYEQYF.

The rearrangement links TRBV2 to TRBJ1-4; D is unclear. The CDR3 is 15 residues long. The germline V gene encodes CDR1 SNHLY and CDR2 FYNNEI. V lost 1 base to trimming and J lost 8 bases, with 14 bases between them. CDR3 DNA sequence: TGTGCCAGCAGTGAAGAGATCTGGGCAGTAGAAAAACTGTTTTTT. It codes for CASSEEIWAVEKLFF. Looking up the rest from reference TRBV2 and TRBJ1-4 gives the full variable domain: EPEVTQTPSHQVTQMGQEVILRCVPISNHLYFYWYRQILGQKVEFLVSFYNNEISEKSEIFDDQFSVERPDGSNFTLKIRSTKLEDSAMYFCASSEEIWAVEKLFFGSGTQLSVL.

This clonotype was picked up a small number of times. The chain has TRBV29-1 and TRBJ1-1, with 10 positions matching TRBD1. CDR3 size: 12 residues. Germline V gene lookup returns CDR1 SQVTM and CDR2 ANQGSEA. The ends lost 7 bases at V and 4 bases at J; junction bases unmatched: 3. The DNA of the CDR3 is TGCAGCGGTCGGACAGGGGGCACTGAAGCTTTCTTT. Its translation is CSGRTGGTEAFF.

This clonotype was detected only a few times. The chain carries TRBV6-6 and TRBJ2-1; D perhaps matches TRBD2 (5 bases). The CDR3 is 16 amino acids. In germline, CDR1 is MNHNY, CDR2 SVGAGI (reference sequence). The V and J ends lost 2 bases and 2 bases respectively, with 13 bases between them. The CDR3 loop reads CASSYDGDSTYNEQFF. The CDR3 coding sequence is TGTGCCAGCAGTTACGACGGGGATTCGACCTACAATGAGCAGTTCTTC.

V and J are TRBV7-6 and TRBJ2-5; 8 nucleotides agree with TRBD2. Germline CDR1 SGHVS, CDR2 FNYEAQ. Losses at the gene ends were 1 base for V and 3 bases for J; bases not matched to a gene: 16. The CDR3 loop spans 19 amino acids. The CDR3 bases are TGTGCCAGCAGCTTAGGAAAAAGGGCCATAGCGGGATGGGAAGAGACCCAGTACTTC. Residues: CASSLGKRAIAGWEETQYF. The full variable domain, in which reference TRBV7-6 and TRBJ2-5 provide the parts outside the CDR3, is GAGVSQSPRYKVTKRGQDVALRCDPISGHVSLYWYRQALGQGPEFLTYFNYEAQQDKSGLPNDRFSAERPEGSISTLTIQRTEQRDSAMYRCASSLGKRAIAGWEETQYFGPGTRLLVL.

This clonotype was found a few times. V is TRBV11-1 and J is TRBJ1-1; TRBD1 agrees at 10 bases. The CDR3 contains 22 residues. Germline CDR1 and CDR2: SGHAT and FQDESV (reference sequence). Trimming at V came to 4 bases and at J to 1 base, leaving 24 bases not matched to a gene. The chain's CDR3 is CASSSNTIRDRGYERQNTEAFF. The CDR3 nucleotides are TGTGCCAGCAGCTCCAATACAATACGGGACAGGGGTTACGAGAGGCAGAACACTGAAGCTTTCTTT.

Only one count was recorded for this clonotype. The CDR3 is CASSTTSDRDTQYF. For the CDR3, the DNA is TGTGCCAGCAGTACCACTTCAGACCGAGATACGCAGTATTTT. This sequence joins TRBV6-4 and TRBJ2-3; D is unresolved. Germline-derived CDR1 and CDR2 are MRHNA and SNTAGT. Trimming took off 5 bases at V and 5 bases at J, with 14 bases between the two ends. The CDR3 length is 14 residues.

The chain is built from TRBV7-9 and TRBJ2-5; maybe TRBD1 (5 bases). Between the trimmed V and J ends, which lost 4 bases and 2 bases, there was a span of 11 bases. Germline V gene sequence: CDR1 SEHNR, CDR2 FQNEAQ (reference sequence). This CDR3 region has 14 residues. This CDR3 is CASSSQGRQETQYF. Here the CDR3 DNA reads TGTGCCAGCAGCTCTCAGGGAAGACAAGAGACCCAGTACTTC.

The rearrangement uses TRBV10-3 and TRBJ2-1; D is possibly TRBD1 (6 bases). Trimming cost V 7 bases and J 0 bases, with 10 bases left between them. CDR1 is ENHRY and CDR2 is SYGVKD in the germline V gene. The CDR3 is 14 residues long. CDR3 sequence reads: CAITTQGSYNEQFF. As DNA, the CDR3 is TGTGCCATCACCACACAGGGCTCCTACAATGAGCAGTTCTTC.

This clonotype occurred a few times. J is TRBJ1-4 and V is TRBV27, with 7 bases matching TRBD1. This CDR3 has 15 residues. Germline V gene sequence: CDR1 MNHEY, CDR2 SMNVEV (reference sequence). The ends lost 3 bases at V and 8 bases at J; junction bases unmatched: 9. The chain's CDR3 is CASSLAPGGYEKLFF. The DNA for the CDR3 is TGTGCCAGCAGTTTGGCGCCAGGGGGATACGAAAAACTGTTTTTT.

This clonotype was counted between two and nine times. The chain carries TRBV5-4 and TRBJ2-3, with TRBD2 matching 10 bases. CDR3 size: 17 residues. Germline V CDR1 and CDR2: SGHNT, YYREEE (reference sequence). After removal of 6 bases from V and 3 bases from J, the junction contained 13 bases not matched to a gene. The CDR3 loop reads CASNTGGASGRTDTQYF. DNA of the CDR3: TGTGCCAGCAATACCGGTGGGGCTAGCGGGAGAACAGATACGCAGTATTTT. Full variable domain (remainder filled in from reference TRBV5-4 and TRBJ2-3): ETGVTQSPTHLIKTRGQQVTLRCSSQSGHNTVSWYQQALGQGPQFIFQYYREEENGRGNFPPRFSGLQFPNYSSELNVNALELDDSALYLCASNTGGASGRTDTQYFGPGTRLTVL.